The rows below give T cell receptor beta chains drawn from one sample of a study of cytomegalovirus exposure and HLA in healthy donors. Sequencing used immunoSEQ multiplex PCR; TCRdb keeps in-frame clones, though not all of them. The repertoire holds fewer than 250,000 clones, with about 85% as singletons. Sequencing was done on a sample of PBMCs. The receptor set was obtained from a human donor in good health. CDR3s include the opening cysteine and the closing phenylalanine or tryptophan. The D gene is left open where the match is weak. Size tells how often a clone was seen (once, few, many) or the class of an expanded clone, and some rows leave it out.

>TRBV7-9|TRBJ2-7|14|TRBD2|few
TGTGCCAGCAGCCCCCTAGCGGGGCCCTACGAGCAGTACTTC
CASSPLAGPYEQYF
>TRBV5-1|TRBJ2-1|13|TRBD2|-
TGCGCCAGCAGCTCCGGGACTAGCAATGAGCAGTTCTTC
CASSSGTSNEQFF
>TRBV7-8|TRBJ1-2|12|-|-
TGTGCCAGCAGGGCGGCTAACTATGGCTACACCTTC
CASRAANYGYTF
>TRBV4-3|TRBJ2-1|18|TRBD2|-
TGCGCCAGCAGCCAAGGGTCCCTCGCGGGAGTGTCGGACAATGAGCAGTTCTTC
CASSQGSLAGVSDNEQFF
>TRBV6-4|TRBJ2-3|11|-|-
TGTGCCAGCAGCTCGAGAGATACGCAGTATTTT
CASSSRDTQYF
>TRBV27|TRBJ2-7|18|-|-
TGTGCCAGCAGTTTCTCCACCCCGGGACACCCAAGGCCCTACGAGCAGTACTTC
CASSFSTPGHPRPYEQYF
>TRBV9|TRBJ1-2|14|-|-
TGTGCCAGCAGCGCCACCCGGGACAACGGTGGCTACACCTTC
CASSATRDNGGYTF
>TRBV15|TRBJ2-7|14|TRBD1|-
TGTGCCACCAGTCGGGGACAGGGGGCATTCGAGCAGTACTTC
CATSRGQGAFEQYF
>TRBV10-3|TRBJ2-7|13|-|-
TGTGCCATCAGAGCTCAGACGGGAGACGAGCAGTACTTC
CAIRAQTGDEQYF
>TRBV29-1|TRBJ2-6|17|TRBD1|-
TGCAGCGTCGACCACCGGGACAGGGCCTCTGGGGCCAACGTCCTGACTTTC
CSVDHRDRASGANVLTF
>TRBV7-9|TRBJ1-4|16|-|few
TGTGCCAGCAGCGAAAATTCGTGGGGAGCTAATGAAAAACTGTTTTTT
CASSENSWGANEKLFF
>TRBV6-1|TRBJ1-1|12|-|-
TGTGCCAGCAGTGAAGTCAGTAGGGGGGCTTTCTTT
CASSEVSRGAFF
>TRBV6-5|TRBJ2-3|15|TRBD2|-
TGTGCCAGCTCTAGCGGGAGGCCCTCCACAGATACGCAGTATTTT
CASSSGRPSTDTQYF
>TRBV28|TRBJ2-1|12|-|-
TGTGCCAGCGGAACACAGAGGGATGAGCAGTTCTTC
CASGTQRDEQFF
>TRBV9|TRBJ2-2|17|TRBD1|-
TGTGCCAGCAGCGTAGCTACGGGACAGGGGCTCACCGGGGAGCTGTTTTTT
CASSVATGQGLTGELFF
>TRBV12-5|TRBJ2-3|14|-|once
TGTGCTAGTGGTTTCCGAGAAAGCACAGATACGCAGTATTTT
CASGFRESTDTQYF
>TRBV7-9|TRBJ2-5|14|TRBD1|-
TGTGCCAGCATGGGGACAGGGGTCTTAGAGACCCAGTACTTC
CASMGTGVLETQYF
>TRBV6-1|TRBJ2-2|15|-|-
TGTGCCAGCAGTGGCCACAGTGCGAACACCGGGGAGCTGTTTTTT
CASSGHSANTGELFF